These 4 T cell receptor beta chains originate from one sample sequenced in a study of OX40 agonist ivuxolimab in advanced cancers. TCRdb's table, derived via immunoSEQ multiplex PCR, lists solely in-frame clones and lacks some. Seen here are roughly 75,000 clones, approximately 90% observed once, and the top ten hold over 2.5%. The input for sequencing was CD4+ or CD8+ T cells sorted from blood, taken in a trial of the OX40 agonist ivuxolimab. These receptors all stem from an adult with an advanced solid tumor such as melanoma, head and neck, liver or kidney cancer.

The V call is TRBV9, the J call TRBJ2-3, with 9 bases matching TRBD2. This CDR3 is built from 16 residues. CDR1 is SGDLS, CDR2 YYNGEE, per germline. V shed 4 bases and J 5 bases; nucleotides not matched to a gene: 11. CDR3 nucleotides: TGTGCCAGCAGCCCCTCGATTGGCGGGGGGGTAGATACGCAGTATTTT. Translated: CASSPSIGGGVDTQYF.

This chain uses TRBV6-6 with TRBJ2-1; D ambiguous. The CDR3 has 13 amino acids. Germline assignment: CDR1 MNHNY and CDR2 SVGAGI (reference sequence). Trimming took 3 bases from V and 3 from J, leaving 6 bases between them. The CDR3 region has the DNA TGTGCCAGCAGTTATTCCGACTACAATGAGCAGTTCTTC. Translated, it gives CASSYSDYNEQFF.

The J gene is TRBJ2-2, the V gene TRBV11-2, with 7 bases fitting TRBD2. The trim removed 5 bases at V and 5 bases at J, leaving 11 bases unmatched. In germline, CDR1 is SGHAT, CDR2 FQNNGV. CDR3 length equals 16 residues. The CDR3 region is CASSRPASGLTGELFF. CDR3 bases: TGTGCCAGCAGCCGCCCCGCTAGCGGACTTACCGGGGAGCTGTTTTTT. Complete variable domain (other parts from reference TRBV11-2 and TRBJ2-2): EAGVAQSPRYKIIEKRQSVAFWCNPISGHATLYWYQQILGQGPKLLIQFQNNGVVDDSQLPKDRFSAERLKGVDSTLKIQPAKLEDSAVYLCASSRPASGLTGELFFGEGSRLTVL.

The gene calls are TRBV18 and TRBJ1-6, with D unclear. Germline V CDR1 and CDR2: KGHSH, LQKENI. The CDR3 loop spans 16 amino acids. The V and J ends lost 3 bases and 6 bases respectively, with 15 bases between them. As DNA, the CDR3 is TGTGCCAGCTCACCTAGCCAGGATCTTGGTAATTCACCCCTCCACTTT. Its translation is CASSPSQDLGNSPLHF.